These 28 T cell receptor beta chains were sequenced from one sample in a study of OX40 agonist ivuxolimab in advanced cancers. Clones were sequenced by immunoSEQ multiplex PCR, and TCRdb holds only the in-frame ones, with some missing. This repertoire shows under 100,000 clones, 85% to 90% found once; its top ten account for around 0.15%. The sample consisted of CD4+ or CD8+ T cells sorted from blood, taken in a trial of the OX40 agonist ivuxolimab. These receptors originate from an adult with an advanced solid tumor such as melanoma, head and neck, liver or kidney cancer.

This chain joins TRBV5-1 and TRBJ1-5; D unclear. This CDR3 has 13 residues. The ends were cut back, 7 bases at V and 5 bases at J, with 13 bases in the middle. Germline CDR1 is SGHRS and CDR2 is YFSETQ. The CDR3 reads CASARGEDQPQHF. The CDR3, as DNA: TGCGCCAGCGCTCGCGGGGAAGATCAGCCCCAGCATTTT.

A single count supports this clone. J is TRBJ2-3 and V is TRBV27, with D perhaps given as TRBD1 or TRBD2 (6 bases each). The germline V gene encodes CDR1 MNHEY and CDR2 SMNVEV (reference sequence). The length of the CDR3 is 16 residues. V lost 6 bases and J lost 6, with 22 bases in between. DNA for the CDR3: TGTGCCAGCAGATCTTCAGGAGGGACATATGTTGATACGCAGTATTTT. Encoded protein: CASRSSGGTYVDTQYF.

V and J are TRBV11-3 and TRBJ2-1; D may be TRBD2 (6 bases). CDR1 is SGHNT, CDR2 YENEEA, per germline. This CDR3 contains 12 residues. Trimming shortened V by 1 base and J by 10 bases, and 8 bases separated the two germline ends. This chain's CDR3 is CASSLGGEEQFF. CDR3 coding DNA: TGTGCCAGCAGCTTAGGGGGGGAGGAGCAGTTCTTC.

V and J are TRBV19 and TRBJ1-2, with D uncertain. Germline lookup yields CDR1 LNHDA and CDR2 SQIVND (reference sequence). CDR3 size: 15 residues. V dropped 7 bases and J dropped 5 bases, with 20 bases sitting between them. As DNA, the CDR3 is TGTGCCAGTAATCCTCTCGGGAGACTGCTATATGGCTACACCTTC. Its translation is CASNPLGRLLYGYTF.

In this sample, this clone turned up once. The chain uses TRBV5-1 and TRBJ2-3, with 9 bases fitting TRBD1. V shed 4 bases and J 3 bases; nucleotides not matched to a gene: 9. The germline V gene encodes CDR1 SGHRS and CDR2 YFSETQ. This CDR3 has 16 amino acids. CDR3 coding DNA: TGCGCCAGCAGCCCGGGACAGGGCGCAGATACAGATACGCAGTATTTT. Residues: CASSPGQGADTDTQYF.

A note on this clone: Other DNA sequences in the same sample also yield this CDR3. The chain uses TRBV6-1 and TRBJ1-3; maybe TRBD1 (6 bases). The CDR3 covers 14 residues. With 5 bases removed from V and 7 bases from J, the gap between germline ends came to 15 bases. Germline lookup yields CDR1 MNHNS and CDR2 SASEGT. In DNA, the CDR3 is TGTGCCAGCAGTACCGGACAGCTAGGGAACACCATATATTTT. Translation: CASSTGQLGNTIYF.

The chain combines TRBV7-3 with TRBJ2-5; possibly TRBD1 for D (6 bases). With the DNA end fitting TRBJ2-7 better, the J assignment may be wrong. Germline V gene data show CDR1 as SGHTA and CDR2 as FQGTGA. This CDR3 has 16 residues. CDR3 region: CASSLTQGPEAYEQYF. The CDR3 DNA reads TGTGCCAGCAGCTTAACACAGGGTCCTGAAGCCTACGAGCAGTACTTC.

The rearrangement joins TRBV28 to TRBJ1-3; D possibly corresponds to TRBD1 (5 bases). This CDR3 region has 16 residues. CDR1 is MDHEN and CDR2 is SYDVKM in the germline V gene. V lost 0 bases, J lost 1 base, and 10 bases lay in between. The DNA for the CDR3 is TGTGCCAGCAGTTTATGGGGGACCGCGTCTGGAAACACCATATATTTT. It codes for CASSLWGTASGNTIYF.

The rearrangement joins TRBV5-1 to TRBJ1-2; perhaps TRBD1 as D (6 bases). Trimming left V 0 bases short and J 8 bases short, with 14 bases between. The germline V gene encodes CDR1 SGHRS and CDR2 YFSETQ. The CDR3 loop spans 14 amino acids. The CDR3: CASSLGPGARGYTF. CDR3 nucleotide sequence: TGCGCCAGCAGCTTGGGTCCGGGGGCGAGAGGCTACACCTTC.

This chain links TRBV7-6 with TRBJ2-3, with TRBD1 matching 9 bases. The CDR3 has 17 amino acids. The germline CDR1 and CDR2 sequences are SGHVS and FNYEAQ. After removal of 2 bases from V and 0 bases from J, the junction contained 6 bases not matched to a gene. CDR3 DNA: TGTGCCAGCAGCTTATTGGGACAGGGTTTCAGCACAGATACGCAGTATTTT. Its translation: CASSLLGQGFSTDTQYF.

This clone was detected once. The chain recombines TRBV6-1 with TRBJ2-2; D is undetermined. From germline, CDR1 is MNHNS and CDR2 SASEGT. Trimming left V 5 bases short and J 0 bases short, with 7 bases between. The CDR3 runs 14 residues. In DNA form, the CDR3 reads TGTGCCAGCAGTACGGGTCCGAACACCGGGGAGCTGTTTTTT. This encodes CASSTGPNTGELFF.

This clone showed up just once. The CDR3 reads CASSLYTGGTSGANVLTF. The CDR3 DNA is TGTGCCAGCAGTTTATATACAGGGGGGACCTCTGGGGCCAACGTCCTGACTTTC. This chain uses TRBV27 with TRBJ2-6; 8 bases map to TRBD1. The CDR3 is 18 residues long. V lost 1 base, J lost 0 bases, and 5 bases stayed unmatched. The germline CDR1 and CDR2 sequences are MNHEY and SMNVEV (reference sequence).

About this clone: This CDR3 is also generated by other DNA sequences in the sample. The rearrangement links TRBV5-1 to TRBJ1-3, with D maybe TRBD1 (6 bases). The V end was cut by 0 bases, the J end by 0 bases, with 10 bases between. Germline CDR1 and CDR2: SGHRS and YFSETQ. CDR3 size: 16 residues. The CDR3 spells CASSLGQVASGNTIYF. In DNA form, the CDR3 reads TGCGCCAGCAGCTTGGGACAGGTCGCCTCTGGAAACACCATATATTTT.

This clone was counted only a few times. This chain joins TRBV30 and TRBJ1-1; no reliable D call. Germline values: CDR1 GTSNPN, CDR2 SVGIG (reference sequence). Trimming left V 2 bases short and J 4 bases short, with 2 bases between. The length of the CDR3 is 10 residues. The CDR3 is CAWSPTEAFF. The CDR3 bases are TGTGCCTGGAGTCCCACTGAAGCTTTCTTT.

This clone has only one observation. One junction end does not reproduce the germline sequence, and a read error may be involved. The V and J genes are TRBV19 and TRBJ2-7, with D perhaps assigned TRBD1 or TRBD2 (5 bases each). Germline CDR1 and CDR2: LNHDA and SQIVND (reference sequence). CDR3 size: 13 residues. CDR3 DNA sequence: TGTGCCAGTAGCTACCTCGGGGCCTACGAGCGGTACTTC. Translating gives CASSYLGAYERYF.

This clone was counted a single time. CDR3 DNA sequence: TGTGCCGGGAAGGCAATGAACACTGAAGCTTTCTTT. It translates to CAGKAMNTEAFF. The V and J genes are TRBV6-6 and TRBJ1-1; D call uncertain. This CDR3 region has 12 residues. Trimming took 11 bases from V and 0 from J, leaving 10 bases between them. Germline-derived CDR1 and CDR2 are MNHNY and SVGAGI (reference sequence).

The chain couples TRBV7-3 to TRBJ1-2; 10 bases agree with TRBD1. Germline lookup yields CDR1 SGHTA and CDR2 FQGTGA. V trimming: 5 bases; J trimming: 4 bases; junction bases outside the gene matches: 7. CDR3 length: 15 amino acids. CDR3 sequence: CASSPTGQGSYGYTF. CDR3 bases: TGTGCCAGCAGCCCCACGGGACAGGGGAGCTATGGCTACACCTTC.

The chain carries TRBV5-1 and TRBJ2-1; the D gene is possibly TRBD2 (6 bases). V was cut by 4 bases and J by 1 base, with 15 bases left in between. CDR1 and CDR2 from the germline V gene are SGHRS and YFSETQ. The CDR3 is 16 amino acids. The CDR3 nucleotides read TGCGCCAGCAGCCCTCTTCGCGGGATGTCCTACAATGAGCAGTTCTTC. Translating gives CASSPLRGMSYNEQFF.

The rearrangement joins TRBV5-1 to TRBJ2-7; D is ambiguous. CDR3 length: 14 residues. Germline CDR1 SGHRS, CDR2 YFSETQ. V lost 7 bases and J lost 2, with 16 bases in between. In nucleotides, the CDR3 is TGCGCCAGCGCAGAGGAGAGCGTACCCTACGAGCAGTACTTC. As protein: CASAEESVPYEQYF.

A note on this clone: Other DNA sequences in this sample translate to the same CDR3. This rearrangement joins TRBV28 to TRBJ2-7; D uncertain. The length of the CDR3 is 11 residues. Per germline, CDR1 MDHEN and CDR2 SYDVKM. Trimming shortened V by 6 bases and J by 2 bases, and 5 bases separated the two germline ends. The CDR3 loop reads CASSPTYEQYF. CDR3 nucleotides: TGTGCCAGCAGCCCTACCTACGAGCAGTACTTC. Variable domain in full (rest from reference TRBV28 and TRBJ2-7): DVKVTQSSRYLVKRTGEKVFLECVQDMDHENMFWYRQDPGLGLRLIYFSYDVKMKEKGDIPEGYSVSREKKERFSLILESASTNQTSMYLCASSPTYEQYFGPGTRLTVT.

In this sample, this clone turned up once. The rearrangement links TRBV10-3 to TRBJ2-5; 7 bases are shared with TRBD2. V lost 2 bases and J lost 12; bases outside the gene matches: 9. The germline gives CDR1 ENHRY, CDR2 SYGVKD. This CDR3 contains 13 residues. The CDR3 DNA follows: TGTGCCATCAGTGAGCGACCCGGGACTACAGAGTACTTC. Its protein is CAISERPGTTEYF.

This sequence joins TRBV28 and TRBJ2-5; 14 nucleotides agree with TRBD2. V lost 6 bases, J lost 0 bases, and 12 bases stayed unmatched. There are 19 residues in the CDR3. Germline V gene data show CDR1 as MDHEN and CDR2 as SYDVKM. CDR3 in DNA: TGTGCCAGCAGCCGGGGACTAGCGGGAGCCAACTCGTACCAAGAGACCCAGTACTTC. It translates to CASSRGLAGANSYQETQYF.

This clone was picked up one time. This chain joins TRBV5-4 and TRBJ2-5; D perhaps matches TRBD1 (5 bases). V dropped 5 bases and J dropped 2 bases, with 10 bases sitting between them. The CDR3 covers 13 residues. CDR1 and CDR2 from the germline V gene are SGHNT and YYREEE (reference sequence). In DNA form, the CDR3 reads TGTGCCAGCAGAAGGGGCGTACAAGAGACCCAGTACTTC. Protein sequence: CASRRGVQETQYF.

The chain is built from TRBV9 and TRBJ1-2, with TRBD1 matching over 7 bases. The CDR3 loop spans 14 amino acids. V was pared by 0 bases and J by 9 bases, with 8 bases of the junction left unmatched. CDR1 and CDR2 from the germline V gene are SGDLS and YYNGEE. The CDR3 DNA reads as TGTGCCAGCAGCGTAGAAGTGGGAGGGGGCCGCTACACCTTC. Residues: CASSVEVGGGRYTF. The full variable domain, rest sourced from reference TRBV9 and TRBJ1-2, is DSGVTQTPKHLITATGQRVTLRCSPRSGDLSVYWYQQSLDQGLQFLIQYYNGEERAKGNILERFSAQQFPDLHSELNLSSLELGDSALYFCASSVEVGGGRYTFGSGTRLTVV.

The rearrangement uses TRBV6-5 and TRBJ1-3; D remains unclear. CDR3 length equals 13 residues. CDR1 and CDR2 (germline): MNHEY, SVGAGI. V was shortened by 5 bases and J by 3 bases, with 8 bases between the two germline ends. CDR3 in amino acids: CASSGWGGNTIYF. The CDR3, as DNA: TGTGCCAGCAGTGGCTGGGGTGGAAACACCATATATTTT.

V usage is TRBV6-5 and J usage is TRBJ1-2, with TRBD1 matching 10 bases. CDR3 length: 14 residues. With 8 bases clipped from V and 3 bases from J, the junction kept 6 bases outside the gene matches. Germline lookup yields CDR1 MNHEY and CDR2 SVGAGI. The CDR3 is CASRLTGGDYGYTF. CDR3 nucleotides: TGTGCCAGCCGATTGACAGGGGGCGACTATGGCTACACCTTC.

CDR3 in DNA: TGCGCCAGCAGGTTGTTTGGACAGGGGAAAATTAATTCACCCCTCCACTTT. This translates into CASRLFGQGKINSPLHF. The chain carries TRBV10-1 and TRBJ1-6; 9 bases are a match to TRBD1. Germline-derived CDR1 and CDR2 are WNHNN and SYGVQD (reference sequence). The CDR3 is 17 residues long. With 6 bases clipped from V and 6 bases from J, the junction kept 12 bases outside the gene matches.

The V gene is TRBV9, the J gene TRBJ2-3; possibly TRBD1 for D (5 bases). V was shortened by 4 bases and J by 2 bases, with 11 bases between the two germline ends. This CDR3 has 14 residues. Germline CDR1 reads SGDLS; CDR2 reads YYNGEE. The CDR3 reads CASSLRQITDTQYF. The CDR3 region has the DNA TGTGCCAGCAGCCTACGACAGATCACAGATACGCAGTATTTT.